The T cell receptor (beta chain) described here comes from a study of blood T cell repertoires in COVID-19. Per the study methods: Amplifying reference gene primers gave estimates of nucleated cell counts. This table comes from immunoSEQ multiplex PCR, and its TCRdb copy is limited to in-frame clones, with some not included. The DNA gave D and trimming, while V, J and clone size come from that table. In the table there are about 160,000 clones, about four fifths of which are singletons. V was cut by 7 bases and J by 3 bases, with 13 bases left in between. The germline CDR1 and CDR2 sequences are SNHLY and FYNNEI. The CDR3 extends over 13 amino acids.

This sequence joins TRBV2 and TRBJ2-7, with a weak D call TRBD1 (6 bases). The clonotype comes from a man aged 70-80 years with acute or convalescent COVID-19. Sequenced input: peripheral blood. Here the CDR3 DNA reads TGTGCCAGCACCGATACAGGGAACTACGAGCAGTACTTC. This sequence encodes CASTDTGNYEQYF.